The TCR beta chain under discussion was sequenced for a study of shared clonotypes between healthy human individuals (dated by TCRdb to 2019 to 2021). Background on the whole study: The cohort comprised a couple of women and a few men aged 18 to 49 years. Libraries were prepared and TCR repertoires were sequenced by different laboratories using diverse techniques, in order to increase sequencing depth and limit assay-specific biases. Leukapheresis yielded between about 0.8 and 9.5 billion PBMCs per donor. For each donor, CD4 naive and CD4 memory were each given three plates, CD8 naive was given two plates, and CD8 memory was given one plate. Blood TCR repertoires of five healthy adults were deeply sequenced to estimate repertoire size and the extent of clonotype sharing between individuals.

CD8 naive samples were CD45RO-negative cells positively selected for CCR7, giving a CD45RA+CCR7+ population that excluded TemRA cells. The donors were healthy, HIV-negative adults with no recently reported acute infections or vaccinations. Every donor was a Caucasian adult residing in Nashville, Tennessee, USA. Blood was collected by leukapheresis, and PBMCs were isolated by Ficoll-Histopaque density gradient centrifugation and then cryopreserved in liquid nitrogen vapor phase. Analytical flow cytometry was used to check the purity and quantity of every magnetically sorted T cell population. From each sorted fraction, genomic DNA was isolated and quantified by UV absorbance on a Nanodrop 2000c. Trimming takes 5 bases from V and 4 bases from J, and the germline ends sit 11 bases apart. The cysteine opens and the phenylalanine closes a CDR3 of 13 amino acids. CDR3 DNA only is kept here, 39 bases in frame from base 1. The germline V gene (reference sequence) supplies CDR1 LNHNV and CDR2 YYDKDF.

General conclusions and limits of the study: Pairwise subsampling led to the expectation that sequencing depth would affect the degree of clonotype sharing among donors. Across a handful of donors, about 4.5% of naive CD4, roughly 3.5% of naive CD8, around 2.5% of memory CD4, and around 0.4% of memory CD8 clonotypes were shared. Naive subsets generally had larger estimated clonotype richness than memory subsets did. Because the study included only a small number of donors, the genetic and exposure-history diversity represented was limited. Rarefaction of sorted-subset datasets indicated incomplete sequencing despite the large sequencing depth. Compared with non-shared clonotypes, clonotypes shared by all four sorted-subset donors had higher generation probabilities. Only blood was sampled, and tissue TCR repertoires likely differ from those in blood.

Turning to this clone: The antigen this receptor binds is unknown. No quality values exist for individual bases; no much larger clone is one base distant.

Using the deep immunoSEQ assay, multiplex PCR amplified TCR CDR3 regions from genomic DNA. For each cell subset, the extracted genomic DNA was distributed evenly across all wells of several immunoSEQ 96-well plates, and each plate served as one replicate. For sorted subsets, about 200 ng genomic DNA, equal to about 30,000 T cell genomes, was loaded into each replicate PCR. The purified libraries were quantified using a Qubit 3.0 fluorometer, sized with a Bioanalyzer 2100, and then quantified again using the KAPA Library Quantification kit. Every immunoSEQ 96-well plate was sequenced on a dedicated single-read 150-cycle Illumina NextSeq 550 flow cell. On the study's bioinformatics: Because only junctional sequences without quality scores were contained in the immunoSEQ output, filtering matching that applied to full-length reads could not be performed. To assign V/J genes and CDR3, sequences were annotated using PyIR, a Python wrapper for IgBLAST v1.9, with IMGT germline references. Reads with weak V/J assignments (E-value above 1e-6), missing CDR3, stop codons, out-of-frame junctions, or ambiguous translated residues were removed. V3J clonotypes were defined by identical inferred V gene, J gene, and CDR3 amino acid sequence. Percentage overlap between repertoires was computed as shared unique clonotypes divided by the size of the smaller repertoire. Richness of each repertoire was evaluated using RTK rarefaction, the Chao1 estimator, and Recon v2.1 estimates of unobserved clonotypes. Generation probabilities were computed with OLGA for all TCRbeta clonotypes obtained by the gDNA method from several donors. This is the immuneACCESS table as TCRdb keeps it, with only in-frame sequences that have V and J called. A part of the clones is gone; compared with another copy, unresolved V genes explain less than half, and the rest is unexplained. V and J calls and clone size are given by that table; D and trimming were obtained from the DNA. The sample table holds approximately 1.9 million clones, of which around 93% were seen once. Clones ranked in the top ten supply around 1.7% of the sample.

Recombination joined TRBV15 with TRBJ2-5; no D gene call is confident. Sequenced input: naive CD8+ T cells from PBMCs. This specimen's cell subset or site label, interpreted: CD45RA+CCR7+. The receptor was isolated from a man younger than 30 in good health. Some clones in this sample may be carry-over from other donors' samples. The base sequence is TGTGCCACCAGCGGGTGGTCGGGAGAGACCCAGTACTTC. Its coded protein is CATSGWSGETQYF.